A single sample is the source of the 27 T cell receptor beta chains below, sequenced in a study of a mutant IDH1 vaccine in newly diagnosed glioma. Stated time point: week 11, during vaccination. Each vaccine dose was 300 ug of mutant IDH1 20-mer peptide, with topical imiquimod. These receptors have no identified antigens. Here immunoSEQ multiplex PCR was the method, and the copy in TCRdb shows in-frame clones only, minus some. Of around 27,000 clones in the sample, roughly 80% were seen once. The starting material was PBMCs, obtained from a glioma patient whose treatment included an IDH1 peptide vaccine. The receptors come from a woman aged 18-35 years with glioma.

The V call is TRBV6-5, the J call TRBJ2-7, with D tentatively TRBD1 (7 bases). Germline loops: CDR1 MNHEY, CDR2 SVGAGI. CDR3 length: 15 amino acids. V was cut by 6 bases and J by 4 bases, with 19 bases left in between. The CDR3 reads CASSPRGGGLYEQYF. The CDR3 coding sequence is TGTGCCAGCAGCCCCCGAGGAGGGGGCCTATACGAGCAGTACTTC.

This clone was detected only once. The rearrangement links TRBV7-9 to TRBJ1-2, with TRBD1 matching 10 bases. CDR1 SEHNR and CDR2 FQNEAQ come from the germline V gene (reference sequence). The J segment lost 2 bases and the V segment lost 5 bases, leaving 2 bases of the junction unmatched. This CDR3 has 14 residues. CDR3 coding DNA: TGTGCCAGCAGCCGGGGACAGGGGAACTATGGCTACACCTTC. It translates to CASSRGQGNYGYTF.

The rearrangement uses TRBV5-8 and TRBJ1-3; TRBD1 agrees at 11 bases. The V gene end was trimmed by 6 bases and the J gene end by 7 bases; junction bases not matched to a gene: 12. The CDR3 runs 16 residues. The germline V gene encodes CDR1 SGHTS and CDR2 YDEGEE. In DNA, the CDR3 is TGTGCCAGCACCTGGCTTTTGGGACAGGGGGTGAACACCATATATTTT. The encoded protein is CASTWLLGQGVNTIYF.

The J gene is TRBJ1-4, the V gene TRBV29-1, with 9 bases that match TRBD1. V lost 4 bases, J lost 0 bases, and 6 bases stayed unmatched. The length of the CDR3 is 16 residues. CDR1 SQVTM and CDR2 ANQGSEA come from the germline V gene. The DNA for the CDR3 is TGCAGCGTTGCCATGACAGGGGGGCCAACTAATGAAAAACTGTTTTTT. It encodes CSVAMTGGPTNEKLFF.

The J gene is TRBJ2-1, the V gene TRBV5-1, with 9 bases identical to TRBD1. Germline CDR1 is SGHRS and CDR2 is YFSETQ. The CDR3 is made up of 15 amino acids. V gave up 4 bases and J gave up 3 bases; unmatched junction bases: 5. The CDR3 region has the DNA TGCGCCAGCAGCGTTTTGGACAGGGGCTACAATGAGCAGTTCTTC. This sequence encodes CASSVLDRGYNEQFF.

The chain employs TRBV2 and TRBJ2-6, with TRBD1 matching 12 bases. The CDR3 has 18 residues. Germline V gives CDR1 SNHLY, CDR2 FYNNEI. The V segment lost 4 bases and the J segment 2 bases; nucleotides outside the gene matches: 6. The CDR3 spells CASSAGTGGYPGANVLTF. DNA of the CDR3: TGTGCCAGCAGTGCCGGGACAGGGGGCTACCCTGGGGCCAACGTCCTGACTTTC. The variable domain in full, with the rest retrieved from reference TRBV2 and TRBJ2-6, is EPEVTQTPSHQVTQMGQEVILRCVPISNHLYFYWYRQILGQKVEFLVSFYNNEISEKSEIFDDQFSVERPDGSNFTLKIRSTKLEDSAMYFCASSAGTGGYPGANVLTFGAGSRLTVL.

The rearrangement uses TRBV29-1 and TRBJ2-1; 10 positions agree with TRBD1. The germline V gene has CDR1 SQVTM and CDR2 ANQGSEA. Trimming at V came to 5 bases and at J to 5 bases, leaving 6 bases not matched to a gene. CDR3 length: 14 amino acids. In DNA, the CDR3 is TGCAGCGTTCTTGACAGGGGGCTGAACAATGAGCAGTTCTTC. Residues: CSVLDRGLNNEQFF.

The chain joins TRBV7-3 to TRBJ2-5; D not certain. V was shortened by 4 bases and J by 5 bases, with 11 bases between the two germline ends. Per germline, CDR1 SGHTA and CDR2 FQGTGA. The CDR3 totals 13 residues. CDR3 region: CASSSGIQETQYF. The CDR3 region has the DNA TGTGCCAGCAGCTCAGGCATTCAGGAGACCCAGTACTTC.

Only a few counts were recorded for this clone. J is TRBJ1-6 and V is TRBV14; unclear D gene. The V gene lost 4 bases and the J gene lost 10 bases, with 14 bases spanning the gap. Germline V gives CDR1 SGHDN, CDR2 FVKESK. The CDR3 extends over 14 amino acids. The CDR3 region has the DNA TGTGCCAGCAGCCTCCGGGCTCGTGTGTCACCCCTCCACTTT. It is translated as CASSLRARVSPLHF.

V usage is TRBV4-2 and J usage is TRBJ2-3, with 11 bases matching TRBD2. The trim removed 3 bases at V and 3 bases at J, leaving 14 bases unmatched. The germline V gene has CDR1 LGHNA and CDR2 YNFKEQ. CDR3 size: 19 residues. In nucleotides, the CDR3 is TGTGCCAGCAGCCAGGATCCCGGGGTAGCGGGAGGGCCTACAGATACGCAGTATTTT. Amino acid sequence: CASSQDPGVAGGPTDTQYF.

The V and J genes are TRBV2 and TRBJ2-5, with TRBD2 matching over 7 bases. The germline V gene has CDR1 SNHLY and CDR2 FYNNEI. The CDR3 has 14 residues. V shed 8 bases, J shed 3 bases, and the junction held 9 bases outside the gene matches. The CDR3 region is CASLAARLKETQYF. In nucleotides, the CDR3 is TGTGCCAGCCTAGCGGCCAGACTCAAAGAGACCCAGTACTTC.

This clone was picked up a small number of times. The rearrangement links TRBV11-1 to TRBJ2-1; 13 bases align to TRBD2. J lost 5 bases, V lost 4 bases, and 5 bases had no gene match. The germline CDR1 and CDR2 sequences are SGHAT and FQDESV (reference sequence). This CDR3 contains 16 residues. The chain's CDR3 is CASSSWTSGSDNEQFF. CDR3 nucleotide sequence: TGTGCCAGCAGCTCCTGGACTAGCGGGAGTGACAATGAGCAGTTCTTC. The full variable domain, in which reference TRBV11-1 and TRBJ2-1 provide the parts outside the CDR3, is EAEVAQSPRYKITEKSQAVAFWCDPISGHATLYWYRQILGQGPELLVQFQDESVVDDSQLPKDRFSAERLKGVDSTLKIQPAELGDSAMYLCASSSWTSGSDNEQFFGPGTRLTVL.

J is TRBJ2-2 and V is TRBV11-3, with D possibly being TRBD1 (5 bases). V dropped 5 bases and J dropped 1 base, with 8 bases sitting between them. CDR1 and CDR2 from the germline V gene are SGHNT and YENEEA. The CDR3 loop spans 14 amino acids. CDR3 protein: CASSLQENTGELFF. DNA for the CDR3: TGTGCCAGCAGCCTACAGGAGAACACCGGGGAGCTGTTTTTT.

The gene calls are TRBV19 and TRBJ1-1; tentatively, D is TRBD1 (5 bases). Germline CDR1 LNHDA, CDR2 SQIVND (reference sequence). V was cut by 7 bases and J by 1 base, with 13 bases left in between. The CDR3 loop spans 14 amino acids. The CDR3 sequence is CASTHAGTNTEAFF. The CDR3 bases are TGTGCCAGTACTCACGCAGGGACGAACACTGAAGCTTTCTTT.

The V gene is TRBV30, the J gene TRBJ2-7; D might be TRBD1 (6 bases). The germline V gene encodes CDR1 GTSNPN and CDR2 SVGIG (reference sequence). The CDR3 loop spans 14 amino acids. V was cut by 0 bases and J by 4 bases, with 13 bases left in between. The CDR3 region has the DNA TGTGCCTGGAGTGTACAGGGCCTCGGGTACGAGCAGTACTTC. Residues: CAWSVQGLGYEQYF.

This chain links TRBV7-2 with TRBJ2-2, with no clear D. Germline V lookup: CDR1 SGHTA, CDR2 FQGNSA. The CDR3 totals 13 residues. With 1 base removed from V and 7 bases from J, the gap between germline ends came to 7 bases. CDR3 sequence reads: CASSLGQNGELFF. The CDR3, as DNA: TGTGCCAGCAGCTTAGGACAAAACGGGGAGCTGTTTTTT. Full variable domain (outside the CDR3, taken from reference TRBV7-2 and TRBJ2-2): GAGVSQSPSNKVTEKGKDVELRCDPISGHTALYWYRQSLGQGLEFLIYFQGNSAPDKSGLPSDRFSAERTGGSVSTLTIQRTQQEDSAVYLCASSLGQNGELFFGEGSRLTVL.

The chain carries TRBV7-9 and TRBJ1-2; D gene uncertain. The CDR3 runs to 12 residues. CDR1 is SEHNR, CDR2 FQNEAQ, per germline (reference sequence). Trimming took 1 base from V and 4 from J, leaving 4 bases between them. CDR3 nucleotide sequence: TGTGCCAGCAGCTTAGAGGGCTATGGCTACACCTTC. Its translation is CASSLEGYGYTF.

V is TRBV7-2 and J is TRBJ1-5; D may be TRBD1 (5 bases). CDR1 and CDR2 (germline): SGHTA, FQGNSA. CDR3 length equals 16 residues. V lost 1 base and J 5 bases, leaving 15 bases between the germline ends. CDR3 nucleotide sequence: TGTGCCAGCAGCTTAGTTGGTCGGGGGAGGGATCAGCCCCAGCATTTT. This translates into CASSLVGRGRDQPQHF. Full variable domain (rest looked up from reference TRBV7-2 and TRBJ1-5): GAGVSQSPSNKVTEKGKDVELRCDPISGHTALYWYRQSLGQGLEFLIYFQGNSAPDKSGLPSDRFSAERTGGSVSTLTIQRTQQEDSAVYLCASSLVGRGRDQPQHFGDGTRLSIL.

This chain uses TRBV19 with TRBJ1-1, with a weak D call TRBD1 (6 bases). Germline-derived CDR1 and CDR2 are LNHDA and SQIVND (reference sequence). The V end was cut by 0 bases, the J end by 0 bases, with 11 bases between. This CDR3 is 16 amino acids long. The CDR3 nucleotides read TGTGCCAGTAGTATAGACGAAACAGGGTTGAACACTGAAGCTTTCTTT. Amino acids: CASSIDETGLNTEAFF.

The rearrangement uses TRBV30 and TRBJ2-1; the match to TRBD2 covers 7 bases. The trim removed 3 bases at V and 5 bases at J, leaving 4 bases unmatched. This CDR3 is built from 13 residues. Germline V gene sequence: CDR1 GTSNPN, CDR2 SVGIG (reference sequence). CDR3 nucleotides: TGTGCCTGGAGCAGCGGGACCGACAATGAGCAGTTCTTC. Encoded protein: CAWSSGTDNEQFF.

The rearrangement links TRBV28 to TRBJ2-5; D is perhaps TRBD1 (5 bases). Looked up from germline, CDR1 is MDHEN and CDR2 is SYDVKM. Trimming removed 2 bases from V and 0 bases from J, with 7 bases in between. The CDR3 covers 14 residues. The CDR3 region is CASSLNRNQETQYF. The CDR3 nucleotides read TGTGCCAGCAGTTTAAACAGGAACCAAGAGACCCAGTACTTC.

The V and J genes are TRBV6-1 and TRBJ1-2; D is ambiguous. This CDR3 is 14 amino acids long. The V gene's germline CDR1 is MNHNS and CDR2 SASEGT. V was clipped by 2 bases and J by 4 bases, with 11 bases between them. The CDR3 DNA reads TGTGCCAGCAGTGAATCCCGGGGTACCTATGGCTACACCTTC. This gives the protein CASSESRGTYGYTF.

In this sample, this clone turned up a few times. The rearrangement uses TRBV5-1 and TRBJ2-3; D is unclear. Germline loops: CDR1 SGHRS, CDR2 YFSETQ. This CDR3 has 15 residues. Trimming left V 4 bases short and J 0 bases short, with 12 bases between. CDR3 protein: CASSETFLSTDTQYF. CDR3 DNA sequence: TGCGCCAGCAGCGAGACTTTCTTGAGCACAGATACGCAGTATTTT.

The chain couples TRBV11-1 to TRBJ2-7, with unresolved D. V was trimmed by 3 bases and J by 3 bases, leaving 9 bases between them. The CDR3 spans 13 residues. CDR1 and CDR2 from the germline V gene are SGHAT and FQDESV (reference sequence). The CDR3 nucleotides read TGTGCCAGCAGCTTGGCAGCCCACTACGAGCAGTACTTC. This gives the protein CASSLAAHYEQYF.

The table lists this clone with a few counts. The J gene is TRBJ1-1, the V gene TRBV27, with D possibly matching TRBD1 (6 bases). This CDR3 comprises 15 residues. Germline V gene lookup returns CDR1 MNHEY and CDR2 SMNVEV (reference sequence). V was cut by 7 bases and J by 3 bases, with 18 bases left in between. The CDR3 DNA follows: TGTGCCAGCATCCTCGCAGGGGATCGGGACACTGAAGCTTTCTTT. This translates into CASILAGDRDTEAFF.

V usage is TRBV2 and J usage is TRBJ1-6; D gene ambiguous. The CDR3 runs to 15 residues. The V gene lost 0 bases and the J gene lost 7 bases, with 10 bases spanning the gap. From germline, CDR1 is SNHLY and CDR2 FYNNEI. As DNA, the CDR3 is TGTGCCAGCAGTGAAGCGCTGCGGGGAAATTCACCCCTCCACTTT. Its translation is CASSEALRGNSPLHF. The full variable domain, its missing parts supplied by reference TRBV2 and TRBJ1-6, is EPEVTQTPSHQVTQMGQEVILRCVPISNHLYFYWYRQILGQKVEFLVSFYNNEISEKSEIFDDQFSVERPDGSNFTLKIRSTKLEDSAMYFCASSEALRGNSPLHFGNGTRLTVT.

V gene TRBV6-6 combines with J gene TRBJ1-5; maybe TRBD1 (5 bases). CDR1 MNHNY and CDR2 SVGAGI come from the germline V gene (reference sequence). This CDR3 contains 12 residues. Trimming stripped 6 bases from V and 6 bases from J, with 9 bases between. CDR3 amino acids: CASRRQGQPQHF. The DNA for the CDR3 is TGTGCCAGCAGGCGGCAGGGTCAGCCCCAGCATTTT.